A single sample is the source of the 3 T cell receptor beta chains below, sequenced in a study of shared clonotypes between healthy human individuals. Assay used: immunoSEQ multiplex PCR; TCRdb lists only in-frame clones, some missing. The sample consists of 950,000 to 1,200,000 clones, about 72% of them appearing once. Sequenced input: memory CD4+ T cells from PBMCs. The subset here: CD45RA-negative fraction. The receptors shown here come from a man aged 18 to 29 in good health. Some clones in this sample may be carry-over from other donors' samples.

This rearrangement joins TRBV6-5 to TRBJ2-2; D is undetermined. Germline loops: CDR1 MNHEY, CDR2 SVGAGI. This CDR3 region has 12 residues. With 3 bases removed from V and 4 bases from J, the gap between germline ends came to 3 bases. The CDR3 reads CASSYTTGELFF. The CDR3 DNA is TGTGCCAGCAGTTATACCACCGGGGAGCTGTTTTTT.

This clone was counted between two and nine times. This chain connects TRBV4-3 to TRBJ2-1; no reliable D call. The CDR3 runs to 16 residues. CDR1 and CDR2 from the germline V gene are LGHNA and YSLEER. Trimming left V 0 bases short and J 0 bases short, with 9 bases between. CDR3 region: CASSQEFASSYNEQFF. The CDR3 nucleotides are TGCGCCAGCAGCCAAGAATTTGCAAGCTCCTACAATGAGCAGTTCTTC.

The chain links TRBV16 to TRBJ1-5; D is uncertain. CDR3 length: 16 residues. V lost 0 bases and J lost 3, with 12 bases in between. Germline V gene sequence: CDR1 KGHSY, CDR2 FQNENV. CDR3 amino acids: CASSQSGVGNNQPQHF. DNA of the CDR3: TGTGCCAGCAGCCAATCGGGCGTGGGGAACAATCAGCCCCAGCATTTT.